One and the same sample provided the 2 T cell receptor beta chains below, sequenced in a study of CD8+ T cells in alopecia areata. Treatment of the sample: oral pan-JAK inhibitor, 5-10 mg twice daily. Reverse transcribed after extraction, RNA yielded cDNA as the sequencing template. Only in-frame clones appear in the TCRdb table, and some are missing; sequencing was by immunoSEQ multiplex PCR. The sample shows 150,000 to 200,000 clones, around three fifths of them seen only once. This sample comprised CD4+ T cells sorted from blood, obtained between weeks 47 and 50, from a patient treated with tofacitinib. These receptors all stem from a human donor with alopecia areata.

This clone occurred a few times. This chain joins TRBV30 and TRBJ2-5; 8 bases map to TRBD2. The length of the CDR3 is 12 residues. Germline V gene lookup returns CDR1 GTSNPN and CDR2 SVGIG (reference sequence). Trimming at V came to 5 bases and at J to 2 bases, leaving 1 base not matched to a gene. CDR3 nucleotides: TGTGCCTGGGCGGGGGGACAAGAGACCCAGTACTTC. Translated: CAWAGGQETQYF.

This rearrangement joins TRBV25-1 to TRBJ2-7; perhaps TRBD2 as D (6 bases). Germline lookup yields CDR1 MGHDK and CDR2 SYGVNS. The CDR3 is 14 amino acids. Trimming shortened V by 1 base and J by 3 bases, and 10 bases separated the two germline ends. CDR3 protein: CASSESGGVYEQYF. CDR3 bases: TGTGCCAGCAGTGAATCGGGCGGGGTCTACGAGCAGTACTTC.